This is a list of T cell receptor beta chains from one sample in a study of glioma-infiltrating T cells. TCRdb independently ran MiXCR on the multiplex PCR reads; one entry per CDR3 protein. Of 95,000 to 110,000 distinct CDR3 sequences in the sample, roughly 30% are singletons; the top ten hold roughly 45%. The sequencing input was glioma tissue, nonneoplastic brain tissue, or PBMCs (not recorded which). The receptors stem from a human donor with low-grade glioma or glioblastoma, undergoing nonglioma brain surgery, or in good health (not recorded which). Each CDR3 is given with its conserved first and last residue. Each record gives: V gene, CDR3 protein.

v_call: TRBV6-1
cdr3_aa: CASSAAGTLTYDEQFF

v_call: TRBV28
cdr3_aa: CASSLRQGRHGYTF

v_call: TRBV7-2
cdr3_aa: CASSLERETQYF

v_call: TRBV6-1
cdr3_aa: CASSSAGDGNTIYF

v_call: TRBV11-2
cdr3_aa: CASSRRTGGGDTEAFF

v_call: TRBV6-1
cdr3_aa: CASSPRGNTIYF

v_call: TRBV7-2
cdr3_aa: CASSSFPGPKVEKLFF

v_call: TRBV7-2
cdr3_aa: CASSVGGGRTPQHF

v_call: TRBV19
cdr3_aa: CASSVRPGTGPETQYF

v_call: TRBV27
cdr3_aa: CASSGGRSRGVADTQYF

v_call: TRBV4-3
cdr3_aa: CASSQVGRGFNEQFF

v_call: TRBV12-3/TRBV12-4
cdr3_aa: CASSLGAGRGDTQYF

v_call: TRBV28
cdr3_aa: CASSLSSGYGYTF

v_call: TRBV11-2
cdr3_aa: CASSRTSGYPADTQYF

v_call: TRBV4-1
cdr3_aa: CASSPMSTPLEGTQYF

v_call: TRBV13
cdr3_aa: CASSLPNRDYGYTF

v_call: TRBV6-2/TRBV6-3
cdr3_aa: CASSYLGTSGGVDTQYF

v_call: TRBV4-1
cdr3_aa: CASSPPTSGGYNEQFF

v_call: TRBV7-9
cdr3_aa: CASSLTGANYNEQFF

v_call: TRBV20-1
cdr3_aa: CSAKRQGEEQYF

v_call: TRBV4-3
cdr3_aa: CASSQDLASGGNNEQSF

v_call: TRBV2
cdr3_aa: CASSVRHRVYEQYF

v_call: TRBV20-1
cdr3_aa: CSAELAGLSSYEQYF

v_call: TRBV30
cdr3_aa: CAWSASRNTEAFF

v_call: TRBV11-2
cdr3_aa: CASSVEAGRTDTQYF

v_call: TRBV27
cdr3_aa: CASTPFGRPDEQYF

v_call: TRBV18
cdr3_aa: CASSPPAFGEQYF

v_call: TRBV28
cdr3_aa: CASSLGDRYQETQYF

v_call: TRBV27
cdr3_aa: CVSSLRGGELPNSPLHF

v_call: TRBV11-2
cdr3_aa: CASIFRQDSPLHF

v_call: TRBV28
cdr3_aa: CASSLSVDTYEQYF

v_call: TRBV3-1
cdr3_aa: CASSQDARHKHF

v_call: TRBV6-1
cdr3_aa: CASSYSRGPAFF

v_call: TRBV6-1
cdr3_aa: CASSPPRQGSTEAFF

v_call: TRBV5-1
cdr3_aa: CASSLGDLNQPQHF

v_call: TRBV29-1
cdr3_aa: CSVSLSSGGYNEQFF

v_call: TRBV20-1
cdr3_aa: CSAPRGGTGNTIYF

v_call: TRBV6-1
cdr3_aa: CACGLATDTQYF

v_call: TRBV7-9
cdr3_aa: CASSLDLADQETQYF